This passage covers 29 T cell receptor beta chains from one sample sequenced in a study of Graves' ophthalmopathy and Graves' hyperthyroidism. The study amplified TCR beta CDR3 regions using RNA transcripts. Following a first-round RT-PCR that used HTBI primers, a second-round multiplex PCR was carried out. TCRdb ran MiXCR on the multiplex PCR reads and lists one entry per CDR3 protein. The table records about 700,000 distinct CDR3 sequences, over 40% of them present only once. Sequences were obtained from peripheral blood. These TCRs come from an adult man with Graves' ophthalmopathy.

CDR3 DNA sequence: TGTGCCAGCAGTCCCGATCGACAGGGGGGCTCCTACGAGCAGTACTTC. It is translated as CASSPDRQGGSYEQYF. The rearrangement joins TRBV12-3 or TRBV12-4 to TRBJ2-7, with 9 bases aligning to TRBD1. CDR3 length: 16 amino acids. V shed 5 bases and J 0 bases; nucleotides not matched to a gene: 8.

This chain connects TRBV25-1 to TRBJ2-5; the match to TRBD2 covers 16 bases. This CDR3 is 14 amino acids long. Germline V CDR1 and CDR2: MGHDK, SYGVNS. V lost 8 bases and J lost 5; bases outside the gene matches: 2. The DNA of the CDR3 is TGTGCCAGCGGGACTAGCGGGAGGGGTGAGACCCAGTACTTC. This gives the protein CASGTSGRGETQYF.

This clonotype was observed a handful of times. The CDR3 region is CASSYSSEGVYEQYF. The CDR3 bases are TGTGCCAGCAGTTACTCGTCTGAGGGCGTCTACGAGCAGTACTTC. This rearrangement joins TRBV19 to TRBJ2-7; D is possibly TRBD2 (5 bases). The CDR3 runs 15 residues. Trimming removed 9 bases at V and 3 bases at J, with 21 bases between. Germline V gives CDR1 LNHDA, CDR2 SQIVND (reference sequence).

This chain links TRBV9 with TRBJ2-7; TRBD2 agrees at 8 bases. Per germline, CDR1 SGDLS and CDR2 YYNGEE. Trimming cost V 6 bases and J 0 bases; bases outside gene matches: 8. The CDR3 has 15 residues. In nucleotides, the CDR3 is TGTGCCAGCACCAAACTAGCGGTAAGCTCCTACGAGCAGTACTTC. This encodes CASTKLAVSSYEQYF.

The CDR3 DNA reads TGTGCCAGCAGTTCACCGGGACAGCGAGTTGATGGCTACACCTTC. This sequence encodes CASSSPGQRVDGYTF. This chain joins TRBV25-1 and TRBJ1-2; 7 bases align to TRBD1. CDR3 length equals 15 residues. Trimming cost V 5 bases and J 6 bases; bases outside gene matches: 12. CDR1 and CDR2 from the germline V gene are MGHDK and SYGVNS.

This clonotype occurred a few times. The V gene is TRBV4-2, the J gene TRBJ2-7; TRBD1 matches at 10 bases. Germline CDR1 LGHNA, CDR2 YNFKEQ. The CDR3 contains 14 residues. J was trimmed by 9 bases and V by 1 base; bases with no gene match: 6. The chain's CDR3 is CASSQGQGAQVQYF. The DNA for the CDR3 is TGTGCCAGCAGCCAAGGACAGGGGGCTCAGGTGCAGTACTTC.

This clonotype was counted a few times. V and J are TRBV6-5 and TRBJ1-1; 7 nucleotides match TRBD1. The ends lost 4 bases at V and 6 bases at J; junction bases unmatched: 8. This CDR3 is built from 14 residues. The germline V gene has CDR1 MNHEY and CDR2 SVGAGI. The CDR3, as DNA: TGTGCCAGCAGTTTACAGGGGTCGAAGTCTGAAGCTTTCTTT. Encoded protein: CASSLQGSKSEAFF.

In this sample, this clonotype turned up many times. This rearrangement joins TRBV10-3 to TRBJ2-7; D call uncertain. The CDR3 covers 12 residues. CDR1 ENHRY and CDR2 SYGVKD come from the germline V gene. With 3 bases removed from V and 6 bases from J, the gap between germline ends came to 9 bases. The CDR3 DNA reads TGTGCCATCAGTGAATCACAGTTCGAGCAGTACTTC. Encoded protein: CAISESQFEQYF.

This clonotype has ten or more counts. CDR3 protein: CASSLVDSQPQHF. The CDR3 region has the DNA TGTGCCAGCAGCTTAGTGGATAGTCAGCCCCAGCATTTT. This chain uses TRBV7-2 with TRBJ1-5; no clear D gene. The CDR3 is 13 residues long. Germline CDR1 SGHTA, CDR2 FQGNSA. Trimming removed 1 base at V and 6 bases at J, with 7 bases between. Full variable domain (remainder filled in from reference TRBV7-2 and TRBJ1-5): GAGVSQSPSNKVTEKGKDVELRCDPISGHTALYWYRQSLGQGLEFLIYFQGNSAPDKSGLPSDRFSAERTGGSVSTLTIQRTQQEDSAVYLCASSLVDSQPQHFGDGTRLSIL.

This clonotype appeared many times. J is TRBJ1-4 and V is TRBV4-1; TRBD1 might be the D (6 bases). CDR3 length equals 14 residues. Trimming shortened V by 2 bases and J by 7 bases, and 11 bases separated the two germline ends. Germline loops: CDR1 MGHRA, CDR2 YSYEKL. The CDR3 sequence is CASSQPDRTEKLFF. CDR3 bases: TGCGCCAGCAGCCAACCTGACAGGACTGAAAAACTGTTTTTT.

This chain connects TRBV7-2 to TRBJ1-4; the D is unclear. The CDR3 sequence is 17 residues long. Trimming took off 5 bases at V and 8 bases at J, with 24 bases between the two ends. Per the germline V gene, CDR1 is SGHTA and CDR2 is FQGNSA. DNA for the CDR3: TGTGCCAGCAGCCCGACACTAGCGGGGAACACCGGGGAAAAACTGTTTTTT. It specifies CASSPTLAGNTGEKLFF.

This rearrangement joins TRBV29-1 to TRBJ1-1; D uncertain. The V gene's germline CDR1 is SQVTM and CDR2 ANQGSEA. The CDR3 runs to 11 residues. V was clipped by 7 bases and J by 11 bases, with 17 bases between them. The CDR3: CSAEIGLGAFF. DNA for the CDR3: TGCAGCGCCGAAATAGGGTTGGGCGCTTTCTTT.

DNA of the CDR3: TGTGCCAGCAGCGCGGGACAGGGAAGATGGAATCAGCCCCAGTACTTC. Translated, it gives CASSAGQGRWNQPQYF. This rearrangement joins TRBV7-9 to TRBJ2-5; 9 positions agree with TRBD1. With 5 bases clipped from V and 9 bases from J, the junction kept 16 bases outside the gene matches. Germline CDR1 reads SEHNR; CDR2 reads FQNEAQ (reference sequence). The CDR3 consists of 16 residues.

This chain connects TRBV7-8 to TRBJ2-7; D may match TRBD1 or TRBD2 (7 bases each). The CDR3 covers 14 residues. Germline V CDR1 and CDR2: SGHVS, FQNEAQ. Trimming removed 5 bases at V and 4 bases at J, with 15 bases between. DNA of the CDR3: TGTGCCAGCAGCCACCAGGGGGGGGGGTACGAGCAGTACTTC. Its translation: CASSHQGGGYEQYF.

The rearrangement uses TRBV19 and TRBJ2-2; the D is unclear. The germline gives CDR1 LNHDA, CDR2 SQIVND (reference sequence). The ends were cut back, 3 bases at V and 1 base at J, with 9 bases in the middle. The CDR3 spans 15 residues. The CDR3 region has the DNA TGTGCCAGTAGTATTCCCTCCGTGAACACCGGGGAGCTGTTTTTT. As protein: CASSIPSVNTGELFF. Combining the CDR3 with reference TRBV19 and TRBJ2-2 gives the whole variable domain DGGITQSPKYLFRKEGQNVTLSCEQNLNHDAMYWYRQDPGQGLRLIYYSQIVNDFQKGDIAEGYSVSREKKESFPLTVTSAQKNPTAFYLCASSIPSVNTGELFFGEGSRLTVL.

This clonotype was counted at least ten times. The gene calls are TRBV5-1 and TRBJ2-7, with no clear D. V dropped 5 bases and J dropped 3 bases, with 9 bases sitting between them. Germline V gene sequence: CDR1 SGHRS, CDR2 YFSETQ. This CDR3 is 12 amino acids long. The CDR3 DNA sequence: TGCGCCAGCAGGGGTGGCCTCTACGAGCAGTACTTC. Translation gives CASRGGLYEQYF.

About this clonotype itself: A much larger clone sits a single nucleotide away, making a read error possible. This chain joins TRBV19 and TRBJ1-1, with a tentative D call TRBD1 (5 bases). CDR3 length: 10 residues. V gave up 8 bases and J gave up 8 bases, with 9 bases separating them. The germline V gene encodes CDR1 LNHDA and CDR2 SQIVND (reference sequence). CDR3 bases: TGTGCCAGTCTTAGGACAGAAGCTTTCTTT. Translated: CASLRTEAFF.

This rearrangement joins TRBV7-2 to TRBJ1-2; 8 positions match TRBD1. The CDR3 is 14 amino acids. Losses at the gene ends were 6 bases for V and 7 bases for J; bases not matched to a gene: 10. CDR1 and CDR2 from the germline V gene are SGHTA and FQGNSA. The CDR3 DNA reads TGTGCCAGCAGTTTATGGCAGGGGGCGGGTGGCTACACCTTC. This encodes CASSLWQGAGGYTF.

Note on this clonotype: At one end the junction does not follow the germline gene, possibly because of a read error. The V call is TRBV10-3, the J call TRBJ2-7, with 7 nucleotides matching TRBD2. Germline-derived CDR1 and CDR2 are ENHRY and SYGVKD. The CDR3 runs 18 residues. CDR3 protein: CASSLSGLWSGTSYEQYF. CDR3 nucleotides: TGTGCCAGCAGTTTATCGGGCCTGTGGAGCGGGACCAGCTACGAGCAGTACTTC.

The chain combines TRBV25-1 with TRBJ2-2; 7 nucleotides agree with TRBD2. The CDR3 has 13 amino acids. The V gene's germline CDR1 is MGHDK and CDR2 SYGVNS. After removal of 5 bases from V and 7 bases from J, the junction contained 4 bases not matched to a gene. The CDR3 nucleotides read TGTGCCAGCAGTTTTCGGGGGGTCGGGGAGCTGTTTTTT. This gives the protein CASSFRGVGELFF. The variable domain in full, with the rest retrieved from reference TRBV25-1 and TRBJ2-2, is EADIYQTPRYLVIGTGKKITLECSQTMGHDKMYWYQQDPGMELHLIHYSYGVNSTEKGDLSSESTVSRIRTEHFPLTLESARPSHTSQYLCASSFRGVGELFFGEGSRLTVL.

The rearrangement joins TRBV20-1 to TRBJ2-7, with 8 bases fitting TRBD2. With 0 bases clipped from V and 3 bases from J, the junction kept 7 bases outside the gene matches. The CDR3 spans 15 residues. CDR1 is DFQATT and CDR2 is SNEGSKA in the germline V gene (reference sequence). DNA for the CDR3: TGCAGTGCTAGAGATCCTAGCGGGTCGGACTACGAGCAGTACTTC. This codes for CSARDPSGSDYEQYF.

The genes are TRBV25-1 and TRBJ1-4; possibly TRBD1 for D (5 bases). V was clipped by 4 bases and J by 8 bases, with 20 bases between them. Germline V lookup: CDR1 MGHDK, CDR2 SYGVNS. The CDR3 length is 16 residues. CDR3 in DNA: TGTGCCAGCAGTGGGACTAGCGGGGGGTACCTGGAAAAACTGTTTTTT. Translated, it gives CASSGTSGGYLEKLFF.

The table lists this clonotype with many counts. The chain is built from TRBV10-3 and TRBJ1-2; possible D gene TRBD1, 5 bases. The germline V and J ends were trimmed by 1 base and 2 bases, with 11 bases remaining between them. This CDR3 has 15 residues. Germline V gives CDR1 ENHRY, CDR2 SYGVKD. CDR3 DNA: TGTGCCATCAGTGAGTTTTCGGCAGGGAACTATGGCTACACCTTC. As protein: CAISEFSAGNYGYTF.

Worth noting for this clonotype: One end of the junction is discordant with germline, which a read error may explain. The rearrangement joins TRBV6-6 to TRBJ2-5, with 9 bases that match TRBD1. Germline loops: CDR1 MNHNY, CDR2 SVGAGI (reference sequence). This CDR3 comprises 16 residues. The CDR3, as DNA: TGTGCCAGCAGTACAATAACAGGGGGCAACCAGGAGACCCAGTACTTC. Amino acids: CASSTITGGNQETQYF.

There are many counts of this clonotype. The chain recombines TRBV12-3 or TRBV12-4 with TRBJ1-2; TRBD1 matches at 7 bases. The CDR3 sequence is 17 residues long. The V gene end was trimmed by 3 bases and the J gene end by 7 bases; junction bases not matched to a gene: 17. CDR3 residues: CASSFPDRTSNLAGYTF. In DNA form, the CDR3 reads TGTGCCAGCAGTTTCCCGGACAGGACCTCGAACCTAGCTGGCTACACCTTC.

The chain has TRBV5-4 and TRBJ2-5; D possibly matches TRBD1 or TRBD2 (5 bases each). Trimming removed 3 bases at V and 7 bases at J, with 19 bases between. CDR3 length: 15 amino acids. Germline V gives CDR1 SGHNT, CDR2 YYREEE (reference sequence). DNA of the CDR3: TGTGCCAGCAGCTACACCCGACAAGCCGGGACGACCCAGTACTTC. Encoded protein: CASSYTRQAGTTQYF.

About this clonotype: This could be a read error, since a much larger clone is one nucleotide away. This rearrangement joins TRBV7-8 to TRBJ1-2, with D hard to call. The CDR3 totals 14 residues. From germline, CDR1 is SGHVS and CDR2 FQNEAQ. The CDR3 DNA reads as TGTGCCAGCAGCCCGCTCACCCAACGGGTAGGCTACGCCTTC. It encodes CASSPLTQRVGYAF.

In its sample, this clonotype was seen many times. The gene calls are TRBV4-1 and TRBJ2-7; 9 nucleotides agree with TRBD1. Germline-derived CDR1 and CDR2 are MGHRA and YSYEKL. The CDR3 runs to 13 residues. Trimming removed 3 bases from V and 3 bases from J; junction bases left unmatched: 0. The CDR3 nucleotides read TGCGCCAGCAGCCAGACAGGGGGCTACGAGCAGTACTTC. It specifies CASSQTGGYEQYF.

V gene TRBV10-3 combines with J gene TRBJ1-5, with 10 nucleotides matching TRBD1. The V gene's germline CDR1 is ENHRY and CDR2 SYGVKD. V lost 6 bases, J lost 7 bases, and 9 bases stayed unmatched. The CDR3 covers 15 residues. CDR3 protein: CAIREQGQGSQPQHF. The CDR3 nucleotides are TGTGCCATCAGGGAACAGGGACAGGGGAGCCAGCCCCAGCATTTT.